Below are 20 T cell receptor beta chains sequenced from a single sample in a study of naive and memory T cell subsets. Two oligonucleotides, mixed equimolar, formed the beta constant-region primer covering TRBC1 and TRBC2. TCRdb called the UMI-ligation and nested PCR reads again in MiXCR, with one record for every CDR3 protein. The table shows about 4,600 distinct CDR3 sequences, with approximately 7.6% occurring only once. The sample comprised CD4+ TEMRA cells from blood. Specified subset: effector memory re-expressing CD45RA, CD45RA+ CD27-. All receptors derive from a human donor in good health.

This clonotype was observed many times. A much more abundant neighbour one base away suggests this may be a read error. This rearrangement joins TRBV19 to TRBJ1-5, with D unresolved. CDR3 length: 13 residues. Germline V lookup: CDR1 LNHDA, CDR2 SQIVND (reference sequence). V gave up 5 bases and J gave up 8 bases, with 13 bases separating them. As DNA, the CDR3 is TGTGCCAGTAGTTCCGGGATCCGTAAGCCCCAGCATTTT. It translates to CASSSGIRKPQHF. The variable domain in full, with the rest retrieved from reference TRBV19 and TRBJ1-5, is DGGITQSPKYLFRKEGQNVTLSCEQNLNHDAMYWYRQDPGQGLRLIYYSQIVNDFQKGDIAEGYSVSREKKESFPLTVTSAQKNPTAFYLCASSSGIRKPQHFGDGTRLSIL.

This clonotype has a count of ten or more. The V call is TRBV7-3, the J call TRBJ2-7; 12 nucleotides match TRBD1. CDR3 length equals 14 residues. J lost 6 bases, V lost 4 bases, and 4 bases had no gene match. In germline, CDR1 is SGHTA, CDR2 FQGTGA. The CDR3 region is CASSSRDRGREQYF. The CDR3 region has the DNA TGTGCCAGCAGCTCCCGGGACAGGGGGCGCGAGCAGTACTTC.

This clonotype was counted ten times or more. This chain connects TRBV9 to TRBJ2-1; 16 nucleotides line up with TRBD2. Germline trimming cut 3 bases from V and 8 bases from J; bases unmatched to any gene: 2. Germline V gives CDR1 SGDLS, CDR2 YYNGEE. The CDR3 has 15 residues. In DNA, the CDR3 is TGTGCCAGCAGCGCTGGGACTAGCGGGAGGGATGAGCAGTTCTTC. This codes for CASSAGTSGRDEQFF.

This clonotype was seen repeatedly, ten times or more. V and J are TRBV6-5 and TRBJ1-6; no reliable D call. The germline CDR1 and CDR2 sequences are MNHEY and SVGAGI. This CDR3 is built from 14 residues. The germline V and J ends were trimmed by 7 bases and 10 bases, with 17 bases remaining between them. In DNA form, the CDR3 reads TGTGCCAGCACCTTTTCTCCCCCGGAATCACCCCTCCACTTT. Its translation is CASTFSPPESPLHF.

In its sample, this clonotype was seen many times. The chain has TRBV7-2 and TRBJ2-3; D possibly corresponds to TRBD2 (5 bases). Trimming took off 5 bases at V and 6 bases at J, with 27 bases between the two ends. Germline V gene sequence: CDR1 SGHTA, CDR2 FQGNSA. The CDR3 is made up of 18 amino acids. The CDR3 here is CASSRGRRLASRPDTQYF. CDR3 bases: TGTGCCAGCAGCCGTGGAAGACGACTCGCTAGCCGTCCGGATACGCAGTATTTT.

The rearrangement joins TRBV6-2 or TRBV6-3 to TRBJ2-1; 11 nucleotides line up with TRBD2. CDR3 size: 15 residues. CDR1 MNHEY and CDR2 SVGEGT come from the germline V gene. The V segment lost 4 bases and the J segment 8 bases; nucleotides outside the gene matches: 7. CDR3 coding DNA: TGTGCCAGCAGTTCCTTAGCGGGAGGGCCGCATGAGCAGTTCTTC. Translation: CASSSLAGGPHEQFF.

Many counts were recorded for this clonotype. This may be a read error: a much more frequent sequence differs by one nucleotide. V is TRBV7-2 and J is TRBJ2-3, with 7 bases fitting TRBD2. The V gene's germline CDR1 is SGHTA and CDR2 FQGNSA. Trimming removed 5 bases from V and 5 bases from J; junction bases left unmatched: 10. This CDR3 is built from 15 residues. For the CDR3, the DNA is TGTGCCAGCAGCGCCGGACGAGCGGGGATAGATACGCAGTATTTT. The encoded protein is CASSAGRAGIDTQYF.

The chain's CDR3 is CASSEGTSGVLEQYF. In DNA form, the CDR3 reads TGTGCCAGCAGTGAAGGGACTAGCGGGGTGTTGGAGCAGTACTTC. The chain joins TRBV2 to TRBJ2-7; 12 nucleotides line up with TRBD2. J was trimmed by 7 bases and V by 1 base; bases with no gene match: 5. Looked up from germline, CDR1 is SNHLY and CDR2 is FYNNEI. This CDR3 comprises 15 residues.

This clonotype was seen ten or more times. The CDR3 loop reads CASKVTVAVDEQFF. In DNA form, the CDR3 reads TGTGCCAGCAAGGTGACAGTAGCCGTGGATGAGCAGTTCTTC. The gene calls are TRBV6-2 or TRBV6-3 and TRBJ2-1, with a weak D call TRBD1 (5 bases). The germline CDR1 and CDR2 sequences are MNHEY and SVGEGT. The CDR3 covers 14 residues. V was trimmed by 7 bases and J by 8 bases, leaving 18 bases between them.

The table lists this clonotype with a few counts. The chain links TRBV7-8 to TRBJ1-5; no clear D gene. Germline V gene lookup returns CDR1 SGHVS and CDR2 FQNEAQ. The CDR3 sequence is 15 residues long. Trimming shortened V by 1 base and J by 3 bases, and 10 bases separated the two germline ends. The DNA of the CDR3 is TGTGCCAGCAGCTTAGATCGGGCACCCAATCAGCCCCAGCATTTT. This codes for CASSLDRAPNQPQHF.

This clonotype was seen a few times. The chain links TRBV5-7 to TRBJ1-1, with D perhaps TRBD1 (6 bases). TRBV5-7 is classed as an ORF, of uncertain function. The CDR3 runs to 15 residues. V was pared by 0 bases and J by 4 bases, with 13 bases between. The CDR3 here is CASSLEVDRSTEAFF. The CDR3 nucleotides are TGTGCCAGCAGCTTGGAAGTAGACAGGAGCACTGAAGCTTTCTTT.

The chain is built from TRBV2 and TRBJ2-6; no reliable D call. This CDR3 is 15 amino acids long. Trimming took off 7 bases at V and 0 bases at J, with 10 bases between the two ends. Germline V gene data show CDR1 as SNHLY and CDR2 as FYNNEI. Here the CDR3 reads CASTNSYSGANVLTF. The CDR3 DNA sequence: TGTGCCAGCACAAACAGCTACTCTGGGGCCAACGTCCTGACTTTC.

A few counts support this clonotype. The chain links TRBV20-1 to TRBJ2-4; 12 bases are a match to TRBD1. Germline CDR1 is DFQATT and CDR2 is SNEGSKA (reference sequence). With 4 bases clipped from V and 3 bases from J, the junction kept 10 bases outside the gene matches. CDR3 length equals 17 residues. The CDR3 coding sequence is TGCAGTGCTACGGGGACAGGGGGCGGATACGGCAAAAACATTCAGTACTTC. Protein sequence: CSATGTGGGYGKNIQYF.

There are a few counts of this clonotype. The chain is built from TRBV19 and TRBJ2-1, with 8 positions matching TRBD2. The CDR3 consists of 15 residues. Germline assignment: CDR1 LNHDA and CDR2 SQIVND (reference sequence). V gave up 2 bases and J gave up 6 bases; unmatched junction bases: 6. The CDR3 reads CASSILLAAGNEQFF. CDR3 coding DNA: TGTGCCAGTAGTATACTACTAGCGGCCGGCAATGAGCAGTTCTTC.

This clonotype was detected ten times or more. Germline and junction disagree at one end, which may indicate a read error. The CDR3 DNA follows: TGTGCCAGCAGCCTAGCAGTTCGGGAGGGTTTCGAGCAGTACTTC. This gives the protein CASSLAVREGFEQYF. The chain employs TRBV7-2 and TRBJ2-7; 8 nucleotides match TRBD2. This CDR3 is built from 15 residues. In germline, CDR1 is SGHTA, CDR2 FQGNSA. Complete variable domain (other parts from reference TRBV7-2 and TRBJ2-7): GAGVSQSPSNKVTEKGKDVELRCDPISGHTALYWYRQSLGQGLEFLIYFQGNSAPDKSGLPSDRFSAERTGGSVSTLTIQRTQQEDSAVYLCASSLAVREGFEQYFGPGTRLTVT.

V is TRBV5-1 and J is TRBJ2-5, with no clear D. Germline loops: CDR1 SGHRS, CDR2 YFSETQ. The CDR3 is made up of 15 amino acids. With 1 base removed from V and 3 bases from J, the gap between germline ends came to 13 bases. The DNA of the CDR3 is TGCGCCAGCAGCTTGTGGCAGAGTAGTAAAGAGACCCAGTACTTC. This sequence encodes CASSLWQSSKETQYF.

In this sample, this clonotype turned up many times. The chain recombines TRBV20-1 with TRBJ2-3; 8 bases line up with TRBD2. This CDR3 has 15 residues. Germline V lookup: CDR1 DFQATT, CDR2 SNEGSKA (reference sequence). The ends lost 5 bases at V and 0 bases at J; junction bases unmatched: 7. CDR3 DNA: TGCAGTGCTGATCCTATAGCGGGGAGCACAGATACGCAGTATTTT. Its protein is CSADPIAGSTDTQYF.

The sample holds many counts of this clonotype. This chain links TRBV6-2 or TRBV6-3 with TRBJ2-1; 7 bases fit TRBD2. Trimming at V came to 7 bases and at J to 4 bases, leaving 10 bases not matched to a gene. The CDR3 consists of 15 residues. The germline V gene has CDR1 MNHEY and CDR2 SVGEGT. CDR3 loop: CASKEGGPRYNEQFF. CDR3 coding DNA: TGTGCCAGCAAAGAGGGAGGGCCTCGATACAATGAGCAGTTCTTC.

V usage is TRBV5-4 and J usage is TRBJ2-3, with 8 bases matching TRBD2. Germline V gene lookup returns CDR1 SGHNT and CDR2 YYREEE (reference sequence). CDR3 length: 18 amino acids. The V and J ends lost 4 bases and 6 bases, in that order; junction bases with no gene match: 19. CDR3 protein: CASSPWSGTRSSTDTQYF. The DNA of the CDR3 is TGTGCCAGCAGCCCGTGGTCCGGGACTAGATCATCCACGGATACGCAGTATTTT.

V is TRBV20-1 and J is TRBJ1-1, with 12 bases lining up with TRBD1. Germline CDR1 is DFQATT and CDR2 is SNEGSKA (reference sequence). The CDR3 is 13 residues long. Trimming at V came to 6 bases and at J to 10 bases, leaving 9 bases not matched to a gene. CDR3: CSAPGQGASSAFF. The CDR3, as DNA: TGCAGTGCCCCGGGACAGGGGGCGAGTTCAGCTTTCTTT.